This TCR beta chain was recorded in a study of regulatory T cells in long-lasting Graves disease (dated by TCRdb to the early 2020s). As for the study more broadly: Persistent Graves' disease meant more than 5 years of antithyroid drug treatment with TSH receptor autoantibodies that stayed positive. This study used TCR sequencing and RNA sequencing of peripheral blood to compare persistent Graves' disease patients against newly diagnosed Graves' disease patients. The study was registered as a clinical trial and conducted in China. TCR sequencing covered about 13 persistent and 20 or so newly diagnosed Graves' disease patients, around 35 samples in total. On average, persistent Graves' disease patients in the clinical cohort had been on antithyroid drugs for around ten years. The paper's findings and limits, for the study overall: Patients with persistent disease shared more public clonotypes (fewer than 3,000) than newly diagnosed patients did (966). Because the primary lesion, thyroid tissue, could not be accessed, the study looked at peripheral blood alone. The small sample size was acknowledged by the authors as a limitation that may reduce accuracy. Persistent disease showed preferential use of TRBV28, TRBJ1-2 and TRBJ2-5, whereas newly diagnosed disease favored TRBV20-1 and TRBJ2-1. Compared with newly diagnosed patients, persistent Graves' disease patients had lower TCR Shannon entropy and fewer highly expanded clones, which suggests clonal expansion. Sequencing and analysis were limited to the TCR beta chain.

This clonotype was counted once. It lacks a known antigen. The sample holds no much larger clone one base away, and base qualities are not on file. A single read makes a weak case. Library preparation used multiplex PCR. The reads were generated on an Illumina HiSeq 4000. CDR3 regions were amplified by Arm-PCR with iRepertoire HTBI primers to construct TCR beta libraries. Before sequencing, the PCR products underwent gel purification. Turning to the authors' computational methods: Gene usage analysis of CDR3 amino acid clonotypes used the approximately 62 TRBV and 12 to 15 TRBJ segments found across samples. Filtered high-quality paired reads were merged into contigs using COPE and FqMerger. BLAST was used to align contigs to IMGT TRBV, TRBD and TRBJ reference genes, and CDR3 was defined according to IMGT. Clonotypes above 0.1% frequency were classified as highly expanded clones. Repertoire diversity was measured by Shannon entropy, and V-J evenness by the Gini coefficient. A clonotype found in more than one individual was treated as public. TCRdb reprocessed the public reads (quality trimming at Q25 with fastp, clone calling with MiXCR) and kept in-frame beta chains. Under each unique CDR3 protein, matching rows form one entry showing the most common genes and DNA. TCRdb's processing, not the authors' own work, is the source of the V and J calls. Here the sample has about 660,000 distinct CDR3 sequences; roughly 30% occur a single time. Clones ranked in the top ten supply roughly 46% of the sample.

The germline V gene (reference sequence) supplies CDR1 DFQATT and CDR2 SNEGSKA. The CDR3 sequence holds 15 residues, the cysteine and phenylalanine included. Only CDR3 DNA remains: 45 bases, in frame from the first base. V is shortened by 0 bases, J by 3 bases, and the region joining them spans 14 bases. Taken with the paper, the label for time point translates to: persistent/refractory GD, antithyroid drugs over 5 years with positive TRAb. For both TCR sequencing and RNA sequencing, RNA was extracted from PBMCs using TRIzol. Graves' disease was diagnosed according to American Thyroid Association guidelines. Patients were recruited from an endocrinology department in Xi'an, China. From each patient, around 9 milliliters of peripheral blood was collected into an EDTA anticoagulant tube. Ficoll Paque Plus density gradient separation was used to isolate PBMCs, and no further T cell sorting was performed. An Agilent 2100 Bioanalyzer and agarose gel were used to check RNA quality, and a NanoDrop 2000 was used to measure RNA concentration.

The TCR sequence derives from a female donor with Graves disease. Rearrangement joined TRBV20-1 to TRBJ2-5; TRBD2 could be the D gene, as 5 bases match. The sequences come from peripheral blood mononuclear cells (PBMCs), collected when the disease was refractory, from a patient treated with antithyroid drugs. The sequenced DNA is TGCAGTGCTAGAGATTTCGGGGTCGGGGAAGAGACCCAGTACTTC. Protein translation: CSARDFGVGEETQYF.